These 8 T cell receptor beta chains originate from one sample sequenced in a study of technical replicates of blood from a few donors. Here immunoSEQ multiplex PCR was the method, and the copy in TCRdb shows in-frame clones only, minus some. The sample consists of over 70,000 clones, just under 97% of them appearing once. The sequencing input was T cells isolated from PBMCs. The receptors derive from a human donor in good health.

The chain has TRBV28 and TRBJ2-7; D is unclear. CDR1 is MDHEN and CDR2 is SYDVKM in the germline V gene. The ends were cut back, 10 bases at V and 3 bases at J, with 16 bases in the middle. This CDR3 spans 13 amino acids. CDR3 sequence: CATSLRRYYEQYF. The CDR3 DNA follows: TGTGCCACCTCCCTCCGGCGGTACTACGAGCAGTACTTC.

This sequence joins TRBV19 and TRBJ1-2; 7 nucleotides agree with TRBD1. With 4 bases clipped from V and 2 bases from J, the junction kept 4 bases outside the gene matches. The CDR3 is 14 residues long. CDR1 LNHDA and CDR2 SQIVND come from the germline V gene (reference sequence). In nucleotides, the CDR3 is TGTGCCAGTAGTACCCAGGGACAGAACTATGGCTACACCTTC. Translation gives CASSTQGQNYGYTF.

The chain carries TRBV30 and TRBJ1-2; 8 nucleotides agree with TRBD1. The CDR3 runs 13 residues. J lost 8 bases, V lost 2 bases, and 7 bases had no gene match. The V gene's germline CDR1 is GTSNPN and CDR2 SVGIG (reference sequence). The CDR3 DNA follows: TGTGCCTGGAGTCGACAGGGGCCCCAGGGCTACACCTTC. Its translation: CAWSRQGPQGYTF. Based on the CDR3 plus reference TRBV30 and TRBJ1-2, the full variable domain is SQTIHQWPATLVQPVGSPLSLECTVEGTSNPNLYWYRQAAGRGLQLLFYSVGIGQISSEVPQNLSASRPQDRQFILSSKKLLLSDSGFYLCAWSRQGPQGYTFGSGTRLTVV.

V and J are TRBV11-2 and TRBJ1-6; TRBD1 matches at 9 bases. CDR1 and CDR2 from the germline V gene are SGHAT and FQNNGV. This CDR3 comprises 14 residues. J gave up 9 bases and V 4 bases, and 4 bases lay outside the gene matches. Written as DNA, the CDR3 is TGTGCCAGCAGCTCGACAGGGGGGGGTTCACCCCTCCACTTT. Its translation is CASSSTGGGSPLHF.

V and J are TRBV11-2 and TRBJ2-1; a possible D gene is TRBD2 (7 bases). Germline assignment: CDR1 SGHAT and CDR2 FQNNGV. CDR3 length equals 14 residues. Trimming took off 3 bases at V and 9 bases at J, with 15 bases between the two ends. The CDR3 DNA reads TGTGCCAGCAGCTTGGCAGGGGAGGGGAGTGAGCAGTTCTTC. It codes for CASSLAGEGSEQFF.

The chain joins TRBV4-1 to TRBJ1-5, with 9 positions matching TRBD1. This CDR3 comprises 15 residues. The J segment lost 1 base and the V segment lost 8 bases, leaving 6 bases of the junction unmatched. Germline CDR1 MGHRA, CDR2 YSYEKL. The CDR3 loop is CASRKQGASNQPQHF. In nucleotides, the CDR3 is TGCGCCAGCCGGAAACAGGGGGCCAGCAATCAGCCCCAGCATTTT.

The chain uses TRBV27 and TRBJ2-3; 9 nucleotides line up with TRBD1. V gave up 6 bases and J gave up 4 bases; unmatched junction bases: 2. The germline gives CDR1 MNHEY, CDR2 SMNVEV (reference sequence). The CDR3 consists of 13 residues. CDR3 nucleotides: TGTGCCAGCAGGACAGGGGGTCCAGATACGCAGTATTTT. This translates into CASRTGGPDTQYF.

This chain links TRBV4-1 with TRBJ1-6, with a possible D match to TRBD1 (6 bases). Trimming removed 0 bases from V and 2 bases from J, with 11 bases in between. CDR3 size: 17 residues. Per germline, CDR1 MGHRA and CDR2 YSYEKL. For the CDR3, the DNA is TGCGCCAGCAGCCAAGATCTCGACAGGCCCTATAATTCACCCCTCCACTTT. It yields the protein CASSQDLDRPYNSPLHF.